This paragraph reports one T cell receptor beta chain. The antigen is unknown. This sample was included in a study of CD8+CD57+ T cells in acquired aplastic anemia. Study background: On average, sorted CD4+ and CD8+ cells gave 2.5 to 4 ug of DNA. CD4+ cells from healthy donors averaged about 9.8 million reads. Study outcomes and limitations: The number of CD8+ CDR3 sequences shared by patients and controls was about 27.

Template material for TCR beta VDJ and CDR3 profiling consisted of genomic DNA. From the reads, TCRdb called clonotypes with MiXCR, one entry per CDR3 protein. Here the sample spans about 150,000 distinct CDR3 sequences, around two fifths being singletons. Sequences were obtained from sorted CD4+, CD8+, or CD8+CD57+ T cells (not recorded which) from PBMCs. The sequence derives from a human donor in good health, serving as a control.

The CDR3 here is CATSSGSYTF. The CDR3 DNA reads TGTGCCACCAGTTCAGGCAGCTACACCTTC. The chain employs TRBV24-1 and TRBJ1-2; D is undetermined. Per germline, CDR1 KGHDR and CDR2 SFDVKD. Trimming stripped 6 bases from V and 9 bases from J, with 7 bases between. The CDR3 is 10 amino acids.